Listed here are 17 T cell receptor beta chains from one sample, sequenced in a study of T cells after yellow fever vaccination. TCRdb redid the calling of the 5' RACE reads with MiXCR, one entry per CDR3 protein. This sample yields more than 300,000 distinct CDR3 sequences, of which around 6.8% are seen a single time; over 15% belongs to the top ten. The sequencing here drew on PBMCs, taken about 49 days after the first yellow fever vaccination. The receptors were gathered from a man aged 18 to 29 who received the YFV17D yellow fever vaccine.

This CDR3 reads CASSLLDRAEAFF. CDR3 bases: TGTGCCAGCAGTTTGTTAGACAGGGCTGAAGCTTTCTTT. The chain is built from TRBV28 and TRBJ1-1; 7 bases line up with TRBD1. The CDR3 has 13 residues. Trimming took 3 bases from V and 6 from J; bases not matched to a gene: 4. The V gene's germline CDR1 is MDHEN and CDR2 SYDVKM.

Worth noting for this clonotype: No conserved phenylalanine or tryptophan ends this CDR3, so it is likely a read error. The chain couples TRBV19 to TRBJ2-7; no clear D gene. Germline values: CDR1 LNHDA, CDR2 SQIVND (reference sequence). The V end lost 5 bases, the J end lost 0 bases, and 11 bases lay between the germline ends. This CDR3 is built from 14 residues. The chain's CDR3 is CASSWTPSSYEQYL. In DNA form, the CDR3 reads TGTGCCAGTAGTTGGACGCCGAGCTCCTACGAGCAGTACTTA.

This clonotype was counted between two and nine times. The rearrangement links TRBV27 to TRBJ2-5; 9 bases agree with TRBD2. This CDR3 has 14 residues. The V gene end was trimmed by 3 bases and the J gene end by 6 bases; junction bases not matched to a gene: 5. Germline V CDR1 and CDR2: MNHEY, SMNVEV (reference sequence). CDR3 coding DNA: TGTGCCAGCAGTTTTAGCGGGGGCGCGAAGACCCAGTACTTC. This gives the protein CASSFSGGAKTQYF.

The J gene is TRBJ1-1, the V gene TRBV20-1; D gene ambiguous. The CDR3 is made up of 13 amino acids. The V end was cut by 4 bases, the J end by 2 bases, with 11 bases between. Germline lookup yields CDR1 DFQATT and CDR2 SNEGSKA (reference sequence). CDR3 in amino acids: CSAIHRDNTEAFF. The DNA of the CDR3 is TGCAGTGCTATTCACCGAGACAACACTGAAGCTTTCTTT.

The sample holds a few counts of this clonotype. This rearrangement joins TRBV10-3 to TRBJ2-7; no reliable D call. Germline V CDR1 and CDR2: ENHRY, SYGVKD. CDR3 length equals 14 residues. With 5 bases removed from V and 2 bases from J, the gap between germline ends came to 13 bases. CDR3 sequence: CAISHPPRAYEQYV. DNA for the CDR3: TGTGCCATCAGTCACCCCCCCCGGGCCTACGAGCAGTACGTC.

This clonotype was detected ten times or more. The chain employs TRBV6-5 and TRBJ2-1; possibly TRBD2 for D (5 bases). The CDR3 runs to 13 residues. The V end lost 6 bases, the J end lost 6 bases, and 12 bases lay between the germline ends. The germline CDR1 and CDR2 sequences are MNHEY and SVGAGI. The CDR3 DNA sequence: TGTGCCAGCAGATATGTTGGAGGCAATGAGCAGTTCTTC. Translated: CASRYVGGNEQFF.

This clonotype appeared a few times. The V and J genes are TRBV5-1 and TRBJ2-5, with D unresolved. CDR1 is SGHRS and CDR2 is YFSETQ in the germline V gene. Trimming removed 5 bases from V and 5 bases from J, with 16 bases in between. The CDR3 is 14 residues long. CDR3 sequence (DNA): TGCGCCAGCAGATTAGATATAGTGTTGGAGACCCAGTACTTC. Amino acids: CASRLDIVLETQYF.

This clonotype was counted a few times. This chain uses TRBV5-4 with TRBJ2-5, with D possibly being TRBD1 (8 bases). V was pared by 3 bases and J by 5 bases, with 20 bases between. Per germline, CDR1 SGHNT and CDR2 YYREEE (reference sequence). The CDR3 contains 16 residues. Here the CDR3 DNA reads TGTGCCAGCAGCTCGAATCCTAACAGGGGGGGTGAGACCCAGTACTTC. It translates to CASSSNPNRGGETQYF.

The rearrangement links TRBV7-9 to TRBJ1-1; D call uncertain. The CDR3 is made up of 15 amino acids. V lost 3 bases and J 7 bases, leaving 18 bases between the germline ends. Germline assignment: CDR1 SEHNR and CDR2 FQNEAQ (reference sequence). The CDR3: CASSLMDLVTDEAFF. CDR3 nucleotide sequence: TGTGCCAGCAGCTTGATGGACCTTGTTACAGATGAAGCTTTCTTT.

The genes are TRBV29-1 and TRBJ1-1, with TRBD1 matching 7 bases. Trimming at V came to 4 bases and at J to 10 bases, leaving 3 bases not matched to a gene. The CDR3 length is 10 residues. Germline assignment: CDR1 SQVTM and CDR2 ANQGSEA. The CDR3 is CSVAQGRAFF. The CDR3, as DNA: TGCAGCGTTGCACAGGGGAGAGCTTTCTTT. The full variable domain, completed using reference TRBV29-1 and TRBJ1-1, is SAVISQKPSRDICQRGTSLTIQCQVDSQVTMMFWYRQQPGQSLTLIATANQGSEATYESGFVIDKFPISRPNLTFSTLTVSNMSPEDSSIYLCSVAQGRAFFGQGTRLTVV.

This clonotype was recorded many times. This rearrangement joins TRBV10-3 to TRBJ2-7; D gene unclear. The V and J ends lost 6 bases and 3 bases respectively, with 15 bases between them. The CDR3 is 14 amino acids. Per the germline V gene, CDR1 is ENHRY and CDR2 is SYGVKD. CDR3 region: CAIRSGVAGYEQYV. The CDR3 DNA reads as TGTGCCATCAGATCTGGAGTTGCCGGCTACGAGCAGTACGTC.

This clonotype was found a few times. The rearrangement links TRBV9 to TRBJ2-3, with TRBD2 matching 15 bases. V was pared by 4 bases and J by 6 bases, with 6 bases of the junction left unmatched. CDR3 length equals 16 residues. CDR1 and CDR2 (germline): SGDLS, YYNGEE. The CDR3 DNA reads TGTGCCAGCAGCTTCCGGACTAGCGGGGGGGCGGATACGCAGTATTTT. As protein: CASSFRTSGGADTQYF.

The chain recombines TRBV4-1 with TRBJ1-2; D unclear. V was pared by 4 bases and J by 1 base, with 7 bases between. Germline V gene sequence: CDR1 MGHRA, CDR2 YSYEKL. The CDR3 is 13 amino acids. CDR3 sequence: CASSPRDNYGYTF. The CDR3 DNA reads as TGCGCCAGCAGCCCCCGGGATAACTATGGCTACACCTTC.

This clonotype was picked up many times. This sequence joins TRBV5-1 and TRBJ1-1, with 9 positions matching TRBD1. Germline V CDR1 and CDR2: SGHRS, YFSETQ. This CDR3 contains 15 residues. V shed 4 bases and J 4 bases; nucleotides not matched to a gene: 8. The DNA for the CDR3 is TGCGCCAGCAGCCAAACAGGGGGCCTTAGCACTGAAGCTTTCTTT. This translates into CASSQTGGLSTEAFF.

This sequence joins TRBV9 and TRBJ2-2; D unclear. The germline CDR1 and CDR2 sequences are SGDLS and YYNGEE. Trimming took 4 bases from V and 5 from J, leaving 15 bases between them. The length of the CDR3 is 15 residues. The CDR3: CASSPWADLTGELFF. CDR3 bases: TGTGCCAGCAGCCCATGGGCAGACCTTACCGGGGAGCTGTTTTTT.

The rearrangement links TRBV27 to TRBJ2-1; the D is unclear. Trimming took 6 bases from V and 8 from J, leaving 20 bases between them. The CDR3 is made up of 15 amino acids. CDR1 and CDR2 from the germline V gene are MNHEY and SMNVEV (reference sequence). The CDR3, as DNA: TGTGCCAGCAGCTCCCCCAACCAGTTACCCGATGAGCAGTTCTTC. Translating gives CASSSPNQLPDEQFF.

This chain links TRBV20-1 with TRBJ1-5; a possible D gene is TRBD1 (6 bases). Germline V gene data show CDR1 as DFQATT and CDR2 as SNEGSKA (reference sequence). The germline V and J ends were trimmed by 5 bases and 5 bases, with 16 bases remaining between them. The length of the CDR3 is 14 residues. The CDR3 protein is CSAQGGGPDQPQHF. CDR3 bases: TGCAGTGCTCAGGGCGGGGGGCCTGATCAGCCCCAGCATTTT.